The 3 T cell receptor beta chains presented below share a single source sample, sequenced in a study of Graves' ophthalmopathy and Graves' hyperthyroidism. TCR beta CDR3 regions were amplified from RNA transcripts. Second-round multiplex PCR came after first-round RT-PCR with HTBI primers. TCRdb re-called the multiplex PCR reads through MiXCR, storing one row per CDR3 protein. Of approximately 410,000 distinct CDR3 sequences listed, 15% to 19% were seen once; the top ten hold approximately 7%. Sequenced material: peripheral blood. The receptors shown here come from a woman under 30 with stable Graves' hyperthyroidism.

The table lists this clonotype with many counts. The DNA for the CDR3 is TGCAGTGCTAGAGTGACAGGGGGCACTTGTTTCTTT. Translated: CSARVTGGTCFF. The chain has TRBV20-1 and TRBJ1-1, with 10 bases identical to TRBD1. The CDR3 has 12 residues. The germline gives CDR1 DFQATT, CDR2 SNEGSKA (reference sequence). The J segment lost 13 bases and the V segment lost 1 base, leaving 6 bases of the junction unmatched.

This clonotype occurred many times. The chain employs TRBV20-1 and TRBJ1-6; weak D call: TRBD1 (5 bases). CDR1 DFQATT and CDR2 SNEGSKA come from the germline V gene (reference sequence). The length of the CDR3 is 13 residues. V lost 3 bases, J lost 9 bases, and 12 bases lay in between. CDR3 sequence: CSARGDWSSPLHF. The CDR3 coding sequence is TGCAGTGCTAGGGGGGACTGGAGTTCACCCCTCCACTTT.

The CDR3 sequence: CASSQPAGINTIYF. The CDR3 bases are TGCGCCAGCAGCCAACCGGCGGGGATAAACACCATATATTTT. The chain combines TRBV4-1 with TRBJ1-3, with D unresolved. The germline V and J ends were trimmed by 2 bases and 6 bases, with 11 bases remaining between them. This CDR3 has 14 amino acids. Germline CDR1 MGHRA, CDR2 YSYEKL.